This TCR beta chain comes out of a study of cytomegalovirus exposure and HLA in healthy donors. About the research overall: Among approximately 400 genotyped donors, roughly 81% fell in the Caucasian-associated ancestry cluster. Study outcomes and limitations: Both high specificity and high sensitivity reportedly marked the classifier's diagnosis of cytomegalovirus status.

Worth noting for this clone: Its antigen remains unidentified.

This PCR relied on a set of 60 Vbeta primers and 13 Jbeta primers. Sequencing used immunoSEQ multiplex PCR; TCRdb keeps in-frame clones, though not all of them. The sample yields 130,000 or so clones, of which the top ten take up roughly 1.4%. In nominal health when sampled, donors likely had unrecorded immune exposures nonetheless. Trimming took off 5 bases at V and 3 bases at J, with 16 bases between the two ends. The germline V gene encodes CDR1 MNHEY and CDR2 SMNVEV (reference sequence). There are 16 residues in the CDR3. The rearrangement links TRBV27 to TRBJ1-4; D unclear. This TCR came from a woman in her thirties or forties in good health and CMV-seronegative. The material sequenced was PBMCs. Written as DNA, the CDR3 is TGTGCCAGCAGTCCGGCCGCGGGTGACCCTAATGAAAAACTGTTTTTT. Translation gives CASSPAAGDPNEKLFF.